Below, one T cell receptor beta chain is given with its context. What it binds is unknown. This entry belongs to a study of beta chain features in type 1 diabetes. Every isolated RNA sample was fully reverse transcribed, so sequencing captured expressed TCRB transcripts. Libraries were prepared by immunoSEQ multiplex PCR; TCRdb keeps only in-frame clonotypes and omits some of them. The profile shows approximately 300,000 clones, more than 9.5% of them singletons. Trimming pared 4 bases from V and 5 bases from J, leaving 12 bases between. Germline loops: CDR1 KGHSH, CDR2 LQKENI. The CDR3 is made up of 14 amino acids. A single heparinised blood sample, averaging around 120 mL, was obtained per donor. Study results and limitations: A pattern of fewer insertions and more deletions at VDJ junctions was seen in type 1 diabetes patients.

The sequenced sample consisted of naive CD4+ T cells from blood. The chain combines TRBV18 with TRBJ2-1, with a tentative D call TRBD2 (6 bases). The receptor was isolated from a woman in her 30s in good health. The CDR3 nucleotides are TGTGCCAGCTCACTCCGGGAGCCTGACAATGAGCAGTTCTTC. It yields the protein CASSLREPDNEQFF.